This T cell receptor beta chain was recorded in a study of blood T cells in healthy people across ages. Together with a sample-barcoded 5' primer, a J-beta primer mix was included in a second PCR lasting about 7 to 11 cycles. Each CDR3 protein gets one entry after TCRdb re-called the 5' RACE reads with MiXCR. The data contain around 1,700,000 distinct CDR3 sequences, 25% to 30% of them singletons. From germline, CDR1 is DFQATT and CDR2 SNEGSKA (reference sequence). The CDR3 is 15 amino acids. The ends were cut back, 0 bases at V and 0 bases at J, with 10 bases in the middle. The chain combines TRBV20-1 with TRBJ2-3; maybe TRBD2 (5 bases). This clonotype was obtained from a woman aged 30 to 39 in good health. Material for sequencing was blood. Here the CDR3 reads CSARDPAVSTDTQYF. The CDR3 DNA reads TGCAGTGCTAGAGATCCAGCGGTTAGCACAGATACGCAGTATTTT.